This T cell receptor beta chain was retrieved from a study of Ad26.COV2.S vaccination and SARS-CoV-2 variants. The treatment was: 15 to 20 received Ad26.COV2.S at low or high dose, single or two shots; 5 received placebo; per-sample allocation not given. The investigators took samples on day 63 after the first vaccine or placebo injection. Its platform was an Ad26 vector, and its expressed antigen was Wuhan-strain SARS-CoV-2 spike. Germline V gives CDR1 SGHTA, CDR2 FQGNSA. After removal of 1 base from V and 2 bases from J, the junction contained 1 base not matched to a gene. The CDR3 is 14 residues long. Here immunoSEQ multiplex PCR was the method, and the copy in TCRdb shows in-frame clones only, minus some. The sample carries some 290,000 clones, more than 70% recorded once.

The J gene is TRBJ2-7, the V gene TRBV7-2, with 8 bases matching TRBD1. Material: peripheral blood, obtained in a trial of Ad26.COV2.S vaccine versus placebo. The TCR was taken from a person between 18 and 59 years old who received the Ad26.COV2.S COVID-19 vaccine or a placebo. CDR3 nucleotide sequence: TGTGCCAGCAGCTTAGGACAGGGGACCTACGAGCAGTACTTC. The encoded protein is CASSLGQGTYEQYF. Full variable domain (outside the CDR3, taken from reference TRBV7-2 and TRBJ2-7): GAGVSQSPSNKVTEKGKDVELRCDPISGHTALYWYRQSLGQGLEFLIYFQGNSAPDKSGLPSDRFSAERTGGSVSTLTIQRTQQEDSAVYLCASSLGQGTYEQYFGPGTRLTVT.